One and the same sample provided the 17 T cell receptor beta chains below, sequenced in a study of T cell responses to AZD1222 COVID-19 vaccine. Using immunoSEQ multiplex PCR, the repertoire was profiled, and TCRdb retains in-frame clones only, with some absent. The sample lists roughly 99,000 clones, just over 90% seen once, with about 6.6% in the top ten. Sequenced material: peripheral blood, taken 28 days after the second AZD1222 dose. The source is an adult who received the AZD1222 COVID-19 vaccine.

J is TRBJ2-7 and V is TRBV7-6; D ambiguous. The CDR3 is 14 amino acids. V gave up 5 bases and J gave up 2 bases, with 13 bases separating them. Germline CDR1 and CDR2: SGHVS and FNYEAQ. CDR3 DNA sequence: TGTGCCAGCAGCCCCCCCGGCCTAACCTACGAGCAGTACTTC. This translates into CASSPPGLTYEQYF. The full variable domain, in which reference TRBV7-6 and TRBJ2-7 provide the parts outside the CDR3, is GAGVSQSPRYKVTKRGQDVALRCDPISGHVSLYWYRQALGQGPEFLTYFNYEAQQDKSGLPNDRFSAERPEGSISTLTIQRTEQRDSAMYRCASSPPGLTYEQYFGPGTRLTVT.

This clone was seen just once. The V and J genes are TRBV29-1 and TRBJ2-7, with 7 bases aligning to TRBD2. Trimming cost V 3 bases and J 3 bases; bases outside gene matches: 5. CDR3 size: 13 residues. The germline V gene encodes CDR1 SQVTM and CDR2 ANQGSEA. CDR3 sequence (DNA): TGCAGCGTTGAGATCGCGGGAGACTACGAGCAGTACTTC. Its translation: CSVEIAGDYEQYF.

The rearrangement links TRBV7-8 to TRBJ1-1, with D unresolved. This CDR3 region has 13 residues. The ends were cut back, 2 bases at V and 0 bases at J, with 4 bases in the middle. CDR1 is SGHVS, CDR2 FQNEAQ, per germline. CDR3 bases: TGTGCCAGCAGCTTATGGGTGAACACTGAAGCTTTCTTT. The encoded protein is CASSLWVNTEAFF.

The chain links TRBV5-4 to TRBJ2-5; D may be TRBD1 or TRBD2 (5 bases each). Deletions cut 4 bases from V and 4 bases from J, with 11 bases between. CDR1 SGHNT and CDR2 YYREEE come from the germline V gene (reference sequence). The CDR3 has 13 residues. The chain's CDR3 is CASSLPRGETQYF. CDR3 in DNA: TGTGCCAGCAGCCTCCCGAGGGGAGAGACCCAGTACTTC.

The genes are TRBV19 and TRBJ2-7, with D possibly matching TRBD1 (5 bases). Per the germline V gene, CDR1 is LNHDA and CDR2 is SQIVND (reference sequence). This CDR3 has 14 residues. Trimming left V 2 bases short and J 3 bases short, with 11 bases between. CDR3 residues: CASSITGSDYEQYF. DNA of the CDR3: TGTGCCAGTAGTATAACAGGCAGCGACTACGAGCAGTACTTC.

This sequence joins TRBV6-5 and TRBJ1-2, with TRBD1 as a possible D gene (6 bases). Trimming took off 4 bases at V and 6 bases at J, with 21 bases between the two ends. Germline V lookup: CDR1 MNHEY, CDR2 SVGAGI. The CDR3 covers 16 residues. The CDR3: CASSSGGWGASDGYTF. The DNA of the CDR3 is TGTGCCAGCAGTTCGGGTGGGTGGGGGGCGTCGGATGGCTACACCTTC.

The genes are TRBV5-1 and TRBJ2-1; 7 nucleotides match TRBD1. Germline assignment: CDR1 SGHRS and CDR2 YFSETQ. Germline trimming cut 0 bases from V and 2 bases from J; bases unmatched to any gene: 5. CDR3 length: 16 residues. CDR3 DNA sequence: TGCGCCAGCAGCTTGGGAAGCGACAGGGCCTACAATGAGCAGTTCTTC. It translates to CASSLGSDRAYNEQFF.

The chain combines TRBV5-1 with TRBJ1-1; D is possibly TRBD1 (6 bases). Germline loops: CDR1 SGHRS, CDR2 YFSETQ. The V end was cut by 2 bases, the J end by 4 bases, with 12 bases between. The CDR3 is made up of 14 amino acids. The CDR3, as DNA: TGCGCCAGCAGCTTCAAGGGGGTTGGCACTGAAGCTTTCTTT. Translating it yields CASSFKGVGTEAFF.

The chain uses TRBV6-5 and TRBJ2-1, with D perhaps TRBD2 (6 bases). The CDR3 covers 13 residues. Germline CDR1 MNHEY, CDR2 SVGAGI. V lost 9 bases, J lost 6 bases, and 15 bases lay in between. The CDR3 bases are TGTGCCAGTGAGGGCGGGGCGGGCAATGAGCAGTTCTTC. Its translation is CASEGGAGNEQFF.

This clone was seen more than once but under ten times. The chain employs TRBV7-9 and TRBJ1-2, with 7 bases matching TRBD1. This CDR3 spans 13 amino acids. Trimming removed 10 bases from V and 4 bases from J; junction bases left unmatched: 9. Germline CDR1 SEHNR, CDR2 FQNEAQ (reference sequence). The CDR3 sequence is CATEGAGTYGYTF. CDR3 bases: TGTGCCACTGAGGGGGCGGGAACCTATGGCTACACCTTC. The variable domain in full, completed from reference TRBV7-9 and TRBJ1-2, reads DTGVSQNPRHKITKRGQNVTFRCDPISEHNRLYWYRQTLGQGPEFLTYFQNEAQLEKSRLLSDRFSAERPKGSFSTLEIQRTEQGDSAMYLCATEGAGTYGYTFGSGTRLTVV.

About this clone: Other DNA sequences of this sample code for an identical CDR3. The rearrangement links TRBV5-6 to TRBJ1-4; D remains ambiguous. Per the germline V gene, CDR1 is SGHDT and CDR2 is YYEEEE. The CDR3 has 14 residues. V was cut by 4 bases and J by 0 bases, with 7 bases left in between. CDR3 DNA: TGTGCCAGCAGCCTGATCGCAACTAATGAAAAACTGTTTTTT. It specifies CASSLIATNEKLFF.

CDR3 residues: CSVPSGGASSYNEQFF. The CDR3 DNA is TGCAGCGTTCCTAGCGGGGGGGCCAGCTCCTACAATGAGCAGTTCTTC. J is TRBJ2-1 and V is TRBV29-1; 12 bases align to TRBD2. This CDR3 comprises 16 residues. V shed 5 bases and J 0 bases; nucleotides not matched to a gene: 5. Germline V gives CDR1 SQVTM, CDR2 ANQGSEA.

V and J are TRBV5-8 and TRBJ2-7; D call uncertain. CDR1 is SGHTS and CDR2 is YDEGEE in the germline V gene. Trimming cost V 4 bases and J 3 bases, with 11 bases left between them. The CDR3 sequence is 13 residues long. This CDR3 is CASSDLTDYEQYF. CDR3 bases: TGTGCCAGCAGCGATTTAACAGACTACGAGCAGTACTTC. The entire variable domain, with the rest obtained from reference TRBV5-8 and TRBJ2-7, is as follows: EAGVTQSPTHLIKTRGQQATLRCSPISGHTSVYWYQQALGLGLQFLLWYDEGEERNRGNFPPRFSGRQFPNYSSELNVNALELEDSALYLCASSDLTDYEQYFGPGTRLTVT.

This chain joins TRBV30 and TRBJ2-3, with D tentatively TRBD2 (6 bases). Germline V gives CDR1 GTSNPN, CDR2 SVGIG (reference sequence). Trimming removed 2 bases at V and 9 bases at J, with 6 bases between. The CDR3 extends over 10 amino acids. CDR3 residues: CAWSRGTQYF. The CDR3, as DNA: TGTGCCTGGAGTCGGGGGACGCAGTATTTT. Drawing the rest from reference TRBV30 and TRBJ2-3, the complete variable domain is SQTIHQWPATLVQPVGSPLSLECTVEGTSNPNLYWYRQAAGRGLQLLFYSVGIGQISSEVPQNLSASRPQDRQFILSSKKLLLSDSGFYLCAWSRGTQYFGPGTRLTVL.

The CDR3 region has the DNA TGTGCCAGCGCGGGACTAGACCCCGATGAGCAGTTCTTC. Amino acids: CASAGLDPDEQFF. V gene TRBV9 combines with J gene TRBJ2-1, with TRBD2 matching over 8 bases. CDR1 is SGDLS and CDR2 is YYNGEE in the germline V gene. The CDR3 spans 13 residues. The ends lost 7 bases at V and 8 bases at J; junction bases unmatched: 8.

V and J are TRBV30 and TRBJ1-6; 9 nucleotides align to TRBD1. The CDR3 contains 14 residues. In germline, CDR1 is GTSNPN, CDR2 SVGIG (reference sequence). J lost 9 bases, V lost 3 bases, and 6 bases had no gene match. CDR3 protein: CAWRVGQGGSPLHF. DNA for the CDR3: TGTGCCTGGAGGGTGGGACAGGGCGGTTCACCCCTCCACTTT.

The chain is built from TRBV19 and TRBJ2-5, with 9 bases matching TRBD1. CDR1 and CDR2 from the germline V gene are LNHDA and SQIVND (reference sequence). V trimming: 2 bases; J trimming: 5 bases; junction bases outside the gene matches: 0. The CDR3 length is 13 residues. CDR3 sequence: CASSITGGETQYF. The CDR3 bases are TGTGCCAGTAGTATAACAGGGGGCGAGACCCAGTACTTC.